A single sample is the source of the 3 T cell receptor beta chains below, sequenced in a study of beta chain features in type 1 diabetes. Study-level findings and limits: TCRB CDR3 length was moderately but significantly reduced in all four CD4+ subsets of Type 1 diabetes patients.

Which antigens these TCRs recognize remains unknown. Sequencing targeted expressed TCRB transcripts, as all isolated RNA had been reverse transcribed. Assay used: immunoSEQ multiplex PCR; TCRdb lists only in-frame clones, some missing. The sample has fewer than 400,000 clones; approximately 9.9% are singletons. Material: central memory CD4+ T cells from blood. All receptors come from a man aged 25 to 40 with type 1 diabetes.

This clone has only a few counts. This rearrangement joins TRBV5-4 to TRBJ2-1; D perhaps matches TRBD1 (7 bases). CDR3 length: 15 amino acids. The germline V gene has CDR1 SGHNT and CDR2 YYREEE (reference sequence). V dropped 3 bases and J dropped 3 bases, with 13 bases sitting between them. The CDR3 DNA reads as TGTGCCAGCAGCTCCGGGGGACAGATCTACAATGAGCAGTTCTTC. Translating gives CASSSGGQIYNEQFF.

The V and J genes are TRBV18 and TRBJ1-1; tentative D call: TRBD1 (6 bases). CDR1 and CDR2 from the germline V gene are KGHSH and LQKENI. The CDR3 extends over 16 amino acids. V was shortened by 5 bases and J by 5 bases, with 21 bases between the two germline ends. The CDR3 coding sequence is TGTGCCAGCTCAGATGCACAGGGCCTCTGGGGGACTGAAGCTTTCTTT. Translated: CASSDAQGLWGTEAFF. Together with reference TRBV18 and TRBJ1-1, the CDR3 gives the full variable domain: NAGVMQNPRHLVRRRGQEARLRCSPMKGHSHVYWYRQLPEEGLKFMVYLQKENIIDESGMPKERFSAEFPKEGPSILRIQQVVRGDSAAYFCASSDAQGLWGTEAFFGQGTRLTVV.

V usage is TRBV29-1 and J usage is TRBJ2-5; 9 bases map to TRBD1. Germline-derived CDR1 and CDR2 are SQVTM and ANQGSEA. The CDR3 runs 12 residues. With 7 bases clipped from V and 11 bases from J, the junction kept 11 bases outside the gene matches. The CDR3 sequence: CSGSRQGGEQYF. DNA for the CDR3: TGCAGCGGATCCAGACAGGGGGGGGAGCAGTACTTC.